Here is one TCR beta chain with its context. The data stem from a study of blood T cell repertoires in COVID-19. Study in general: Samples representing acute and convalescent COVID-19 were sourced from the United States, Italy and Spain.

Trimming removed 10 bases from V and 1 base from J; junction bases left unmatched: 12. The CDR3 sequence is 15 residues long. Per the germline V gene, CDR1 is ENHRY and CDR2 is SYGVKD. The authors' processing: The authors estimated nucleated cell counts from reference gene primer amplification. The method was immunoSEQ multiplex PCR; TCRdb's version includes in-frame clones alone and lacks a portion of them. The DNA gave D and trimming, while V, J and clone size come from that table. The sample records some 50,000 clones, about 82% being singletons. V and J are TRBV10-3 and TRBJ1-1, with 7 nucleotides matching TRBD1. The receptor comes from a woman in her sixties or seventies with acute or convalescent COVID-19. The source material was peripheral blood. Here the CDR3 DNA reads TGTGCCACCTCTAGGCCTACAGGGGAGAACACTGAAGCTTTCTTT. It yields the protein CATSRPTGENTEAFF.